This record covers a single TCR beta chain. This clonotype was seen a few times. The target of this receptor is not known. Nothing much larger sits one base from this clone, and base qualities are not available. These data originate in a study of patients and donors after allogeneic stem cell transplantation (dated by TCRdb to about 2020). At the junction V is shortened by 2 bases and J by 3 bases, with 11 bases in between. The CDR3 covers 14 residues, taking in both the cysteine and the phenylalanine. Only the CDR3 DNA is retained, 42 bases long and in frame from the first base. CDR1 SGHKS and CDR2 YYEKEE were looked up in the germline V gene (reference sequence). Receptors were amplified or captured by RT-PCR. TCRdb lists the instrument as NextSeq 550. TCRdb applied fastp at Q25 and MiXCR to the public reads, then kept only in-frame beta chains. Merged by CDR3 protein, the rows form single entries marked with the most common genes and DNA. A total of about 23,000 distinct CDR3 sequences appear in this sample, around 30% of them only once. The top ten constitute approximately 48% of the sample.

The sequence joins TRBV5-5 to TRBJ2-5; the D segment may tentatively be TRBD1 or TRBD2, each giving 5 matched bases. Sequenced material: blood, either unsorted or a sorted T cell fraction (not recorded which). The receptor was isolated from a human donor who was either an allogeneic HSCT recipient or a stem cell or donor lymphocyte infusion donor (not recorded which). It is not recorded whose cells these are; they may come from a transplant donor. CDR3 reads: CASSFRGTEETQYF. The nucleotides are TGTGCCAGCAGCTTTCGAGGGACGGAAGAGACCCAGTACTTC. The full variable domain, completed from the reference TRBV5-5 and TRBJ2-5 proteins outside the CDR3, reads DAGVTQSPTHLIKTRGQQVTLRCSPISGHKSVSWYQQVLGQGPQFIFQYYEKEERGRGNFPDRFSARQFPNYSSELNVNALLLGDSALYLCASSFRGTEETQYFGPGTRLLVL.